These 16 T cell receptor beta chains share one sample of origin, sequenced in a study of high-grade serous ovarian cancer treatment subgroups. The assay was immunoSEQ multiplex PCR, and TCRdb's table has in-frame clones only and misses some. The sample has approximately 5,400 clones, under 80% seen once. Tumor tissue was taken before any definitive surgery or chemotherapy was given. Material: tumor tissue. These receptors were collected from a human patient with high-grade serous ovarian cancer.

This chain connects TRBV7-2 to TRBJ2-5; 9 nucleotides match TRBD2. The V segment lost 2 bases and the J segment 1 base; nucleotides outside the gene matches: 2. This CDR3 comprises 15 residues. Germline lookup yields CDR1 SGHTA and CDR2 FQGNSA. Here the CDR3 reads CASSLQGLAQETQYF. The CDR3 nucleotides are TGTGCCAGCAGCTTACAGGGACTAGCCCAAGAGACCCAGTACTTC.

The DNA for the CDR3 is TGTGCCAGCAGCTTAGGGAATAGCGGGGACGGCACAGATACGCAGTATTTT. Its translation: CASSLGNSGDGTDTQYF. The chain carries TRBV7-9 and TRBJ2-3; 8 nucleotides agree with TRBD2. Germline V CDR1 and CDR2: SEHNR, FQNEAQ (reference sequence). J lost 1 base, V lost 1 base, and 7 bases had no gene match. The length of the CDR3 is 17 residues.

The chain links TRBV28 to TRBJ1-2; 8 bases agree with TRBD1. CDR1 and CDR2 from the germline V gene are MDHEN and SYDVKM. V shed 6 bases and J 5 bases; nucleotides not matched to a gene: 8. CDR3 length: 14 amino acids. CDR3 sequence: CASRNNRGRYGYTF. For the CDR3, the DNA is TGTGCCAGCAGAAATAACAGGGGGAGATATGGCTACACCTTC.

The J gene is TRBJ2-7, the V gene TRBV19, with D perhaps TRBD1 (5 bases). The CDR3 has 13 residues. The germline gives CDR1 LNHDA, CDR2 SQIVND (reference sequence). Trimming removed 4 bases from V and 1 base from J, with 8 bases in between. Here the CDR3 reads CASSNRFSYEQYF. CDR3 DNA sequence: TGTGCCAGTAGTAACAGGTTTTCCTACGAGCAGTACTTC.

This clone was seen a handful of times. The CDR3 nucleotides are TGCGCCAGCAGCGTCTCCGGGCCGGAAAAACTGTTTTTT. As protein: CASSVSGPEKLFF. V gene TRBV5-1 combines with J gene TRBJ1-4; D is uncertain. The CDR3 is made up of 13 amino acids. Trimming left V 4 bases short and J 8 bases short, with 12 bases between. Germline V gene lookup returns CDR1 SGHRS and CDR2 YFSETQ. Variable domain in full (rest from reference TRBV5-1 and TRBJ1-4): KAGVTQTPRYLIKTRGQQVTLSCSPISGHRSVSWYQQTPGQGLQFLFEYFSETQRNKGNFPGRFSGRQFSNSRSEMNVSTLELGDSALYLCASSVSGPEKLFFGSGTQLSVL.

V is TRBV5-4 and J is TRBJ1-1; no clear D gene. V gave up 4 bases and J gave up 1 base, with 8 bases separating them. Germline V gene data show CDR1 as SGHNT and CDR2 as YYREEE (reference sequence). The CDR3 is made up of 13 amino acids. Written as DNA, the CDR3 is TGTGCCAGCAGCCTTGATCCGAACACTGAAGCTTTCTTT. Translated, it gives CASSLDPNTEAFF.

The chain uses TRBV5-5 and TRBJ2-5, with 7 bases fitting TRBD1. The CDR3 loop spans 15 amino acids. V shed 5 bases and J 1 base; nucleotides not matched to a gene: 8. Germline values: CDR1 SGHKS, CDR2 YYEKEE (reference sequence). The CDR3 sequence: CASRPTTGRQETQYF. As DNA, the CDR3 is TGTGCCAGCAGACCAACGACAGGGCGCCAAGAGACCCAGTACTTC.

V and J are TRBV5-1 and TRBJ1-4; possibly TRBD1 for D (6 bases). The CDR3 totals 14 residues. The germline V gene encodes CDR1 SGHRS and CDR2 YFSETQ. Trimming pared 5 bases from V and 5 bases from J, leaving 13 bases between. This chain's CDR3 is CASSPGGPNEKLFF. As DNA, the CDR3 is TGCGCCAGCAGTCCGGGGGGGCCCAATGAAAAACTGTTTTTT.

The chain carries TRBV14 and TRBJ1-1; D possibly corresponds to TRBD1 (6 bases). Per germline, CDR1 SGHDN and CDR2 FVKESK. V lost 4 bases and J lost 0, with 12 bases in between. The CDR3 consists of 15 residues. CDR3 coding DNA: TGTGCCAGCAGCCCCGCGGGGGCATTGAACACTGAAGCTTTCTTT. Amino acid sequence: CASSPAGALNTEAFF.

This clone was seen only a few times. V usage is TRBV19 and J usage is TRBJ1-2; no clear D gene. This CDR3 is 12 amino acids long. V was cut by 4 bases and J by 5 bases, with 8 bases left in between. Germline loops: CDR1 LNHDA, CDR2 SQIVND (reference sequence). The CDR3 nucleotides read TGTGCCAGTAGTACTACCTTTTATGGCTACACCTTC. Protein: CASSTTFYGYTF. Variable domain in full (rest from reference TRBV19 and TRBJ1-2): DGGITQSPKYLFRKEGQNVTLSCEQNLNHDAMYWYRQDPGQGLRLIYYSQIVNDFQKGDIAEGYSVSREKKESFPLTVTSAQKNPTAFYLCASSTTFYGYTFGSGTRLTVV.

The chain couples TRBV6-5 to TRBJ1-2; D uncertain. Deletions cut 2 bases from V and 2 bases from J, with 9 bases between. Germline loops: CDR1 MNHEY, CDR2 SVGAGI. This CDR3 has 14 amino acids. CDR3 nucleotide sequence: TGTGCCAGCAGTTACCTGGCAGCCAACTATGGCTACACCTTC. Protein sequence: CASSYLAANYGYTF.

This chain connects TRBV5-6 to TRBJ1-6; tentatively, D is TRBD1 (6 bases). Looked up from germline, CDR1 is SGHDT and CDR2 is YYEEEE. This CDR3 is 15 amino acids long. V was shortened by 1 base and J by 2 bases, with 7 bases between the two germline ends. The CDR3 reads CASSLQGPYNSPLHF. DNA of the CDR3: TGTGCCAGCAGCTTGCAGGGGCCCTATAATTCACCCCTCCACTTT.

This clone was detected once. J is TRBJ1-1 and V is TRBV11-2, with a weak D call TRBD1 (5 bases). The CDR3 is 15 amino acids. V dropped 5 bases and J dropped 1 base, with 14 bases sitting between them. The germline V gene has CDR1 SGHAT and CDR2 FQNNGV. Here the CDR3 reads CASSRGRGRNTEAFF. The CDR3, as DNA: TGTGCCAGCAGCCGCGGGAGGGGACGGAACACTGAAGCTTTCTTT. The full variable domain, its missing parts supplied by reference TRBV11-2 and TRBJ1-1, is EAGVAQSPRYKIIEKRQSVAFWCNPISGHATLYWYQQILGQGPKLLIQFQNNGVVDDSQLPKDRFSAERLKGVDSTLKIQPAKLEDSAVYLCASSRGRGRNTEAFFGQGTRLTVV.

This chain joins TRBV5-1 and TRBJ2-7; the match to TRBD1 covers 7 bases. The length of the CDR3 is 14 residues. V gave up 2 bases and J gave up 2 bases; unmatched junction bases: 4. Germline V gene data show CDR1 as SGHRS and CDR2 as YFSETQ. The CDR3 DNA reads as TGCGCCAGCAGCTTAGACAGGGAAACCTACGAGCAGTACTTC. Its protein product is CASSLDRETYEQYF. The complete variable domain, with remaining parts taken from reference TRBV5-1 and TRBJ2-7, reads KAGVTQTPRYLIKTRGQQVTLSCSPISGHRSVSWYQQTPGQGLQFLFEYFSETQRNKGNFPGRFSGRQFSNSRSEMNVSTLELGDSALYLCASSLDRETYEQYFGPGTRLTVT.

The chain carries TRBV27 and TRBJ1-2; D perhaps matches TRBD1 (6 bases). Trimming cost V 6 bases and J 4 bases, with 15 bases left between them. Germline lookup yields CDR1 MNHEY and CDR2 SMNVEV (reference sequence). This CDR3 contains 14 residues. Here the CDR3 reads CASSPGQFRYGYTF. The CDR3 coding sequence is TGTGCCAGCAGCCCCGGACAGTTCCGCTATGGCTACACCTTC.

The chain combines TRBV28 with TRBJ2-1, with D possibly being TRBD2 (5 bases). This CDR3 has 14 residues. CDR1 and CDR2 from the germline V gene are MDHEN and SYDVKM. V was shortened by 6 bases and J by 6 bases, with 15 bases between the two germline ends. CDR3: CASSRRASGNEQFF. CDR3 DNA sequence: TGTGCCAGCAGCCGTCGGGCAAGCGGCAATGAGCAGTTCTTC. The full variable domain, with the rest looked up from reference TRBV28 and TRBJ2-1, is DVKVTQSSRYLVKRTGEKVFLECVQDMDHENMFWYRQDPGLGLRLIYFSYDVKMKEKGDIPEGYSVSREKKERFSLILESASTNQTSMYLCASSRRASGNEQFFGPGTRLTVL.